One sample yielded the 11 T cell receptor beta chains listed below, sequenced in a study of T cell responses to AZD1222 COVID-19 vaccine. Clones were read by immunoSEQ multiplex PCR, and TCRdb kept only the in-frame ones, dropping some. The sample lists 66,000 or so clones, about 90% occurring once. The sequencing here drew on peripheral blood, taken on day 0 of AZD1222 vaccination. The receptors shown here come from an adult in good health.

This chain joins TRBV19 and TRBJ1-6; 7 positions agree with TRBD1. V shed 10 bases, J shed 9 bases, and the junction held 12 bases outside the gene matches. Germline assignment: CDR1 LNHDA and CDR2 SQIVND (reference sequence). The CDR3 covers 14 residues. The CDR3 bases are TGTGCCACGAGGGATACAGGGGCTGCTTCACCCCTCCACTTT. Its protein is CATRDTGAASPLHF.

This clone was recorded a few times. This rearrangement joins TRBV4-3 to TRBJ2-3; 9 positions match TRBD2. The CDR3 is 17 amino acids. Germline trimming cut 0 bases from V and 4 bases from J; bases unmatched to any gene: 8. CDR1 LGHNA and CDR2 YSLEER come from the germline V gene. CDR3 loop: CASSQELGGGGPDTQYF. In DNA, the CDR3 is TGCGCCAGCAGCCAAGAGTTGGGCGGGGGGGGCCCAGATACGCAGTATTTT.

This chain connects TRBV7-5 to TRBJ2-7; the DNA was not used to check the table's D call, TRBD1. TRBV7-5 is listed as a pseudogene. The CDR3 length is 14 residues. The CDR3 loop reads CARSLAGTNYEQYF. In DNA form, the CDR3 reads TGTGCCAGAAGCTTAGCAGGGACAAACTACGAGCAGTACTTC.

V and J are TRBV3-1 (or the pseudogene TRBV3-2) and TRBJ1-1; no clear D gene. V lost 4 bases and J 0 bases, leaving 9 bases between the germline ends. The CDR3 spans 14 residues. Germline V CDR1 and CDR2: LGHDT, YNNKEL (reference sequence). The CDR3 DNA reads TGTGCCAGCAGCCGTGAGGGCATGAACACTGAAGCTTTCTTT. Residues: CASSREGMNTEAFF.

As to this clone: This sequence may be a read error, since a much larger clone differs from it by one base. The chain combines TRBV6-1 with TRBJ2-7, with TRBD1 identical over 11 bases. The CDR3 totals 15 residues. After removal of 5 bases from V and 2 bases from J, the junction contained 5 bases not matched to a gene. Germline loops: CDR1 MNHNS, CDR2 SASEGT. CDR3 bases: TGTGCCAGCAGTCCCGGGACAGGGGGGCCCTACGAGCAGTACTTC. This codes for CASSPGTGGPYEQYF.

The V and J genes are TRBV4-2 and TRBJ1-1; 12 nucleotides agree with TRBD1. From germline, CDR1 is LGHNA and CDR2 YNFKEQ. The CDR3 is 15 amino acids. V was clipped by 4 bases and J by 6 bases; unmatched bases: 6. Here the CDR3 DNA reads TGTGCCAGCAGCCGCCCGGGACAGGGGGCGGCTGAAGCTTTCTTT. As protein: CASSRPGQGAAEAFF.

The DNA of the CDR3 is TGTGCCATCAGCCCGACAGGGACGGGCACAGATACGCAGTATTTT. Amino acid sequence: CAISPTGTGTDTQYF. The chain has TRBV10-3 and TRBJ2-3, with 7 bases fitting TRBD1. V shed 6 bases, J shed 1 base, and the junction held 7 bases outside the gene matches. The CDR3 sequence is 15 residues long. The germline gives CDR1 ENHRY, CDR2 SYGVKD.

The rearrangement links TRBV5-5 to TRBJ2-7, with a weak D call TRBD1 (6 bases). The CDR3 is made up of 15 amino acids. Germline V CDR1 and CDR2: SGHKS, YYEKEE (reference sequence). V was shortened by 5 bases and J by 0 bases, with 15 bases between the two germline ends. The CDR3 sequence: CASRPYRALSYEQYF. The DNA of the CDR3 is TGTGCCAGCAGGCCATACAGGGCCCTCTCCTACGAGCAGTACTTC.

This chain links TRBV5-4 with TRBJ1-4; D might be TRBD1 (6 bases). V lost 4 bases, J lost 8 bases, and 18 bases lay in between. The CDR3 is 15 amino acids. Germline CDR1 and CDR2: SGHNT and YYREEE (reference sequence). DNA for the CDR3: TGTGCCAGCAGCCTGGTGGGCGTCGGACAGGAAAAACTGTTTTTT. This encodes CASSLVGVGQEKLFF.

This clone was recorded once. The gene calls are TRBV5-6 and TRBJ2-7; D gene unclear. Trimming removed 6 bases from V and 1 base from J, with 14 bases in between. CDR3 length: 14 residues. Germline CDR1 reads SGHDT; CDR2 reads YYEEEE. The CDR3 coding sequence is TGTGCCAGCACCGATACTACAAGATCCTACGAGCAGTACTTC. Its protein product is CASTDTTRSYEQYF. Drawing the rest from reference TRBV5-6 and TRBJ2-7, the complete variable domain is DAGVTQSPTHLIKTRGQQVTLRCSPKSGHDTVSWYQQALGQGPQFIFQYYEEEERQRGNFPDRFSGHQFPNYSSELNVNALLLGDSALYLCASTDTTRSYEQYFGPGTRLTVT.

The rearrangement links TRBV7-9 to TRBJ1-2; D may be TRBD1 (6 bases). Germline V lookup: CDR1 SEHNR, CDR2 FQNEAQ (reference sequence). Deletions cut 1 base from V and 0 bases from J, with 15 bases between. The CDR3 length is 17 residues. This CDR3 is CASSLGTGLSSNYGYTF. The CDR3, as DNA: TGTGCCAGCAGCTTAGGTACAGGGTTGTCCTCTAACTATGGCTACACCTTC.